The entry that follows covers one T cell receptor beta chain sequence. The antigen is unknown. The data belong to a study of cytotoxic CD8 clonotypes in ibrutinib-treated CLL. The wider study: The patients, around 12 relapsed/refractory and under 16 treatment-naive, included about 18 who were IGHV unmutated. With a range of 6 to 36, the median treatment time before response samples were taken was more than 10 months. Study-wide results and caveats: Baseline clonality exceeded age-matched healthy donors and tracked circulating CD8+ T-cell counts.

The repertoire was sequenced with immunoSEQ multiplex PCR; TCRdb's copy has only in-frame clones and lacks some. The data show a few hundred thousand clones, 70% seen once. The CDR3 sequence is 15 residues long. V was pared by 2 bases and J by 2 bases, with 11 bases between. Germline V gene lookup returns CDR1 SGDLS and CDR2 YYNGEE. This clonotype was sampled from a human donor with chronic lymphocytic leukemia. The input for sequencing was PBMCs, taken after 24 months of ibrutinib treatment. V and J are TRBV9 and TRBJ1-5; D is ambiguous. The CDR3 here is CASSVGLQGNQPQHF. CDR3 DNA: TGTGCCAGCAGCGTTGGCTTGCAAGGCAATCAGCCCCAGCATTTT.